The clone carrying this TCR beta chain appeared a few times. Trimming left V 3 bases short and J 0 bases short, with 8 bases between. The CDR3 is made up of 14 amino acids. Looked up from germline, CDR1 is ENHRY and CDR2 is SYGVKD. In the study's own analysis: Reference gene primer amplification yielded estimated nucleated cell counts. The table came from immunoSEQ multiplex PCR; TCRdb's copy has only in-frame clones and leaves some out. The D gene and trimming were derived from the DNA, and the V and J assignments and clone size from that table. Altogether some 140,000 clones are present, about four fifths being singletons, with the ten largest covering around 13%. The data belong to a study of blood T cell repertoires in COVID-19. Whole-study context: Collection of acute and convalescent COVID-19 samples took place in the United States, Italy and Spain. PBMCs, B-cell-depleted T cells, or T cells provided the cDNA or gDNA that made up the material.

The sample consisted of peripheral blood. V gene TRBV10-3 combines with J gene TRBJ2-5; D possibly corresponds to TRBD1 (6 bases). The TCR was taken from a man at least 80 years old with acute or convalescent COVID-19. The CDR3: CAISDGTHQETQYF. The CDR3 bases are TGTGCCATCAGTGACGGGACACACCAAGAGACCCAGTACTTC.